This record covers a single T cell receptor (beta chain). This entry comes from a study of T cells expressing NK-cell markers. At the level of the study: CD3+CD56+NKG2C+, CD3+CD56+NKG2C- and CD3+CD56-NKG2C+ T cells, once sorted, supplied the TCR beta repertoires.

Reprocessing the 5' RACE reads, TCRdb reports a single entry for every CDR3 protein and omits DNA. The table gives about 400,000 distinct CDR3 sequences; the top ten clones make up approximately 12% of it. The germline gives CDR1 KGHDR, CDR2 SFDVKD. This CDR3 has 14 amino acids. Sequenced: blood T cells: a sorted CD56 or NKG2C T cell subset, CD4+ or CD8+ T cells, or bulk PBMC T cells (not recorded which). This rearrangement joins TRBV24-1 to TRBJ2-3; TCRdb names TRBD1, which stays unverified in the absence of DNA. This receptor was taken from a woman between 50 and 59 years old in good health. The CDR3 here is CATSEPGQGGTQYF.